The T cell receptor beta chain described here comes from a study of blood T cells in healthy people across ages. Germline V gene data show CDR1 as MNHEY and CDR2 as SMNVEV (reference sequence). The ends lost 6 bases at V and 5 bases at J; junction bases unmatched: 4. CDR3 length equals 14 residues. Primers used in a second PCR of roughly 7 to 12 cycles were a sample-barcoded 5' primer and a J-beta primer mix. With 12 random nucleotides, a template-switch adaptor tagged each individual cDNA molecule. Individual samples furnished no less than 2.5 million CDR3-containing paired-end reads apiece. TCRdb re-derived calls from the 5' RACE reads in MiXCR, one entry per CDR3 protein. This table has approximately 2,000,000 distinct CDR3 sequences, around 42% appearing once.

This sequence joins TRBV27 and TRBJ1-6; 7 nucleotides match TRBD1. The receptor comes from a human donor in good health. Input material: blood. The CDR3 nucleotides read TGTGCCAGCAGACACGGACAGGATAATTCACCCCTCCACTTT. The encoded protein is CASRHGQDNSPLHF.